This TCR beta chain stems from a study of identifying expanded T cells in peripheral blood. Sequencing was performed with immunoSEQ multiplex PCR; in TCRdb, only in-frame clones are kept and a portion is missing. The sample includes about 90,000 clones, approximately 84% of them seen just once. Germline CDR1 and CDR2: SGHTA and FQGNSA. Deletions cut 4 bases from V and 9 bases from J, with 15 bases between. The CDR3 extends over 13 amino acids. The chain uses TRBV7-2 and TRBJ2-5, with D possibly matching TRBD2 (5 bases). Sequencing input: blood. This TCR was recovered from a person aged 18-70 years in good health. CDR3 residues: CASSSSRETAQYF. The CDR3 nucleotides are TGTGCCAGCAGCTCTTCTCGGGAAACGGCCCAGTACTTC.